These T cell receptor beta chains were read from a single sample in a study of T cell responses to AZD1222 COVID-19 vaccine. TCRdb's copy holds only in-frame clones and misses some; the assay was immunoSEQ multiplex PCR. The sample holds roughly 95,000 clones, approximately 87% seen once. The starting material was peripheral blood, obtained on day 0 of AZD1222 vaccination. The origin of the receptors is an adult in good health. CDR3s include the opening cysteine and the closing phenylalanine or tryptophan. Fields, in order: V gene, clone size, J gene, CDR3 length, D gene, CDR3 protein, CDR3 DNA. A D gene is named only where the DNA matches it firmly. Size is stated for part of the rows, as once, few or many counts, or as a class when the clone is expanded.

TRBV20-1	.	TRBJ1-6	12	.	CSASAGHRSLHF	TGCAGTGCTAGTGCCGGGCATAGGTCCCTCCACTTT
TRBV6-5	.	TRBJ2-7	13	TRBD2	CASRRTSLYEQYF	TGTGCCAGCAGAAGGACTAGCCTTTACGAGCAGTACTTC
TRBV9	.	TRBJ2-7	14	TRBD2	CASSGLAGVSEQYF	TGTGCCAGCAGCGGACTAGCGGGAGTTTCCGAGCAGTACTTC
TRBV6-5	.	TRBJ2-1	14	.	CASNRKQEYNEQFF	TGTGCCAGCAATCGAAAGCAAGAGTACAATGAGCAGTTCTTC
TRBV5-1	.	TRBJ1-2	14	TRBD1	CASSVAVTGAGYTF	TGCGCCAGCAGCGTCGCCGTTACAGGGGCGGGCTACACCTTC
TRBV27	.	TRBJ2-1	19	TRBD1	CASSPPGQGIYSSYNEQFF	TGTGCCAGCAGTCCTCCGGGACAGGGGATATACAGCTCCTACAATGAGCAGTTCTTC
TRBV7-8	.	TRBJ2-7	11	.	CASSSGLLQYF	TGTGCCAGCAGCTCTGGACTGCTGCAGTACTTC
TRBV3-1/TRBV3-2	.	TRBJ2-4	15	.	CASSHGFSAKNIQYF	TGTGCCAGCAGCCACGGGTTTTCGGCCAAAAACATTCAGTACTTC
TRBV3-1/TRBV3-2	.	TRBJ1-1	14	.	CASSQAVTGTEAFF	TGTGCCAGCAGCCAAGCGGTGACGGGTACTGAAGCTTTCTTT
TRBV12-5	.	TRBJ1-2	16	TRBD1	CASGLVPDRSSYGYTF	TGTGCTAGTGGTTTGGTACCGGACAGGTCTAGCTATGGCTACACCTTC
TRBV5-1	.	TRBJ1-6	15	.	CASSRREAAWSPLHF	TGCGCCAGCAGTCGCAGGGAGGCCGCGTGGTCACCCCTCCACTTT
TRBV28	.	TRBJ2-2	13	.	CASLGAGTGELFF	TGTGCCAGCCTAGGGGCTGGCACCGGGGAGCTGTTTTTT
TRBV29-1	.	TRBJ2-7	13	TRBD1	CSARTGSSYEQYF	TGCAGCGCACGGACAGGGAGCTCCTACGAGCAGTACTTC
TRBV6-2/TRBV6-3	.	TRBJ1-1	18	TRBD1	CASSSIVPGQGVGTEAFF	TGTGCCAGCAGTTCCATAGTCCCGGGACAGGGGGTTGGGACTGAAGCTTTCTTT
TRBV11-2	.	TRBJ2-7	14	.	CASSLSGEIYEQYF	TGTGCCAGCAGCTTGAGCGGAGAGATCTACGAGCAGTACTTC
TRBV30	.	TRBJ1-1	15	.	CAWSGHQGSNTEAFF	TGTGCCTGGAGTGGGCATCAGGGGTCAAACACTGAAGCTTTCTTT
TRBV27	.	TRBJ1-2	15	.	CASSYGPWKNYGYTF	TGTGCCAGCAGTTACGGGCCCTGGAAAAACTATGGCTACACCTTC
TRBV7-9	.	TRBJ1-4	15	TRBD1	CASSDSGGKREKLFF	TGTGCCAGCAGCGACTCAGGGGGTAAGAGAGAAAAACTGTTTTTT
TRBV6-2/TRBV6-3	.	TRBJ2-4	15	TRBD2	CASSSAGVAKNIQYF	TGTGCCAGCAGTTCAGCGGGAGTAGCCAAAAACATTCAGTACTTC
TRBV10-1	.	TRBJ2-5	13	.	CASSLDLGETQYF	TGCGCCAGCAGTCTGGACCTAGGCGAGACCCAGTACTTC
TRBV7-2	.	TRBJ2-3	15	.	CASSRTGDNTDTQYF	TGTGCCAGCAGCCGTACCGGGGACAACACAGATACGCAGTATTTT
TRBV5-4	.	TRBJ1-4	13	.	CASSPDLIGKLFF	TGTGCCAGCAGCCCCGATTTAATTGGAAAACTGTTTTTT
TRBV6-5	once	TRBJ1-5	14	TRBD1	CASSTRGRGQPQHF	TGTGCCAGCAGTACCAGGGGGCGAGGTCAGCCCCAGCATTTT
TRBV2	.	TRBJ1-2	16	.	CASSTKRVTVHYGYTF	TGTGCCAGCAGTACCAAGAGAGTGACAGTTCACTATGGCTACACCTTC
TRBV2	.	TRBJ1-2	11	TRBD1	CASRNRGHYTF	TGTGCCAGCAGGAACAGGGGCCATTACACCTTC
TRBV7-2	.	TRBJ1-5	14	.	CASSWGRGNQPQHF	TGTGCCAGCAGCTGGGGCAGGGGTAATCAGCCCCAGCATTTT
TRBV5-1	.	TRBJ2-1	15	.	CASTNPGVSGNEQFF	TGCGCCAGCACTAACCCGGGAGTGTCGGGTAATGAGCAGTTCTTC
TRBV12-3/TRBV12-4	once	TRBJ1-2	13	.	CASSLTLGFGYTF	TGTGCCAGCAGTTTAACACTCGGGTTTGGCTACACCTTC
TRBV5-4	.	TRBJ1-2	13	.	CASSLGQDYGYTF	TGTGCCAGCAGCTTGGGACAGGACTATGGCTACACCTTC